A selection of T cell receptor beta chains follows, all from one sample in a study of T cells in Graves' hyperthyroidism and ophthalmopathy. TCRdb reanalysed the multiplex PCR reads using MiXCR and keeps one entry per CDR3 protein. The sample holds about 270,000 distinct CDR3 sequences; about 20% are singletons and the top ten take around 64%. Sequencing was carried out using blood. Receptors were obtained from a young man with Graves' ophthalmopathy. Both conserved end residues are part of each CDR3. D genes are given only for firm matches. For some rows the clone size is stated as once, few or many, or as a class when expanded; others skip it.

V gene,J gene,clone size,D gene,CDR3 protein,CDR3 DNA
TRBV2,TRBJ2-7,-,-,CASSRAQNYEQYF,TGTGCCAGCAGTCGGGCACAGAATTACGAGCAGTACTTC
TRBV7-9,TRBJ1-2,-,-,CASSLLLRRPRDGYTF,TGTGCCAGCAGCTTACTTCTAAGGCGGCCTAGGGATGGCTACACCTTC
TRBV7-8,TRBJ1-5,many,-,CASSLARSNQPQHF,TGTGCCAGCAGCTTAGCAAGGAGCAATCAGCCCCAGCATTTT
TRBV7-3,TRBJ2-3,many,TRBD2,CASSWTSGSDTQYF,TGTGCCAGCAGCTGGACTAGCGGGAGTGATACGCAGTATTTT
TRBV4-2,TRBJ2-3,-,TRBD2,CASSQDMSSGSGSTDTQYF,TGTGCCAGCAGCCAAGATATGTCTAGCGGGAGCGGGAGCACAGATACGCAGTATTTT
TRBV28,TRBJ2-4,many,TRBD2,CASSKTSGNYIQYF,TGTGCCAGCAGTAAGACTAGCGGGAATTACATTCAGTACTTC
TRBV11-3,TRBJ2-6,few,-,CASSLGNRAAGANVLTF,TGTGCCAGCAGCTTAGGAAACAGGGCCGCTGGGGCCAACGTCCTGACTTTC
TRBV6-5,TRBJ2-7,few,-,CASSYSIGRSYEQYF,TGTGCCAGCAGTTACTCTATCGGGAGAAGTTACGAGCAGTACTTC
TRBV2,TRBJ2-5,many,TRBD2,CASSELTSGSFQTQYF,TGTGCCAGCAGTGAATTGACTAGCGGGAGCTTCCAGACCCAGTACTTC
TRBV28,TRBJ1-4,-,-,CASSLSAGVLNEKLFF,TGTGCCAGCAGTTTATCAGCAGGGGTCCTTAATGAAAAACTGTTTTTT
TRBV27,TRBJ1-2,many,-,CASSSPAQGRGYTF,TGTGCCAGCAGTTCCCCGGCACAGGGTCGAGGCTACACCTTC
TRBV20-1,TRBJ1-3,many,TRBD1,CSARDTTGAGNTIYF,TGCAGTGCTAGAGATACGACAGGGGCTGGAAACACCATATATTTT
TRBV24-1,TRBJ2-7,few,TRBD1,CATSDQGAYEQYF,TGTGCCACCAGTGACCAGGGGGCCTACGAGCAGTACTTC
TRBV7-9,TRBJ2-3,-,-,CASRPPGRRRGTDTQYF,TGTGCCAGCAGGCCGCCGGGGCGGAGACGGGGCACAGATACGCAGTATTTT
TRBV11-2,TRBJ2-1,many,TRBD2,CASSLDARLAEFYNEQFF,TGTGCCAGCAGCTTAGACGCACGGCTAGCGGAGTTCTACAATGAGCAGTTCTTC
TRBV11-2,TRBJ2-7,many,TRBD2,CASSPWGAGEEQYF,TGTGCCAGCAGCCCCTGGGGAGCGGGAGAGGAGCAGTACTTC
TRBV12-3/TRBV12-4,TRBJ2-3,many,TRBD2,CAITRLAGKTDTQYF,TGTGCCATCACCCGACTAGCGGGAAAAACAGATACGCAGTATTTT
TRBV20-1,TRBJ2-1,many,TRBD2,CSARLSGTSMNEQFF,TGCAGTGCTAGACTCTCCGGGACTAGCATGAATGAGCAGTTCTTC
TRBV2,TRBJ2-2,few,-,CASNVGFAGELFF,TGTGCCAGCAATGTGGGTTTCGCCGGGGAGCTGTTTTTT
TRBV12-3/TRBV12-4,TRBJ2-1,few,TRBD1,CASSRRQGGSYNEQFF,TGTGCCAGCAGCCGGCGACAGGGGGGCTCCTACAATGAGCAGTTCTTC
TRBV30,TRBJ2-7,few,-,CAWSVQGLGEQYF,TGTGCCTGGAGTGTACAAGGGTTGGGTGAGCAGTACTTC
TRBV2,TRBJ2-2,few,-,CASSSDRMNTGELFF,TGTGCCAGCAGTTCGGACAGAATGAACACCGGGGAGCTGTTTTTT
TRBV20-1,TRBJ2-1,few,-,CSARAPGSFENEQFF,TGCAGTGCTAGAGCACCGGGGAGCTTTGAGAATGAGCAGTTCTTC
TRBV24-1,TRBJ2-2,-,-,CATNRGPNTGELFF,TGTGCCACCAATCGGGGTCCGAACACCGGGGAGCTGTTTTTT
TRBV6-1,TRBJ2-1,many,-,CASSPYGNSGNEQFF,TGTGCCAGCAGTCCGTACGGGAACTCAGGGAATGAGCAGTTCTTC
TRBV12-3/TRBV12-4,TRBJ2-2,-,-,CASKGMRVGGAGELFF,TGTGCCAGCAAAGGGATGCGGGTCGGGGGCGCCGGGGAGCTGTTTTTT
TRBV12-5,TRBJ2-1,-,-,CASGLVGQGYSEQFF,TGTGCTAGTGGTTTGGTAGGGCAGGGGTATAGTGAGCAGTTCTTC
TRBV11-2,TRBJ2-1,-,-,CASGPWNEQFF,TGTGCCAGCGGACCTTGGAATGAGCAGTTCTTC